This T cell receptor beta chain was sequenced during a study of T cell responses to AZD1222 COVID-19 vaccine. Overall study findings and caveats: The study reported that nearly half of spike-specific TCRs target unmutated variant regions.

Data came from immunoSEQ multiplex PCR; TCRdb stores just in-frame clones and leaves some out. Counted here are tens of thousands of clones, roughly 80% occurring once; the ten biggest clones make up about an eighth. The V gene lost 5 bases and the J gene lost 6 bases, with 20 bases spanning the gap. Germline V lookup: CDR1 SGHAT, CDR2 FQNNGV. The CDR3 length is 15 residues. For this clone: Its antigen is unknown.

The sample in question was peripheral blood, obtained 28 days after the second AZD1222 dose. The receptor was derived from an adult who received the AZD1222 COVID-19 vaccine. The chain couples TRBV11-2 to TRBJ2-7; a possible D gene is TRBD1 (6 bases). In DNA form, the CDR3 reads TGTGCCAGCAGCCCAAGGGGGAACTACTACTCCGAGCAGTACTTC. Encoded protein: CASSPRGNYYSEQYF.